This is a list of T cell receptor beta chains from one sample in a study of control samples from healthy donors and cancer patients. The assay was immunoSEQ multiplex PCR, and TCRdb's table has in-frame clones only and misses some. The sample lists about 140,000 clones, around 94% seen once, with less than 15% in the top ten. Material for sequencing was blood. Source of these receptors: a man between 40 and 49 years old in good health. Both conserved end residues are part of each CDR3. D genes are given only for firm matches. A clone size is listed for some rows: how often the clone was seen (once, few, many), or a class if it is expanded.

d_call	clone_size	j_call	v_call	cdr3_nt	cdr3_aa
NA	once	TRBJ2-1	TRBV14	TGTGCCAGCAGCCAAGAAATAGGAGGATTATCCTACAATGAGCAGTTCTTC	CASSQEIGGLSYNEQFF
NA	once	TRBJ1-4	TRBV2	TGTGCCAGCAGTGGTGAAAAACTGTTTTTT	CASSGEKLFF
NA	NA	TRBJ2-3	TRBV10-2	TGCGCCAGCCTTCACCCGCAGCACACAGATACGCAGTATTTT	CASLHPQHTDTQYF
NA	NA	TRBJ2-6	TRBV3-1/TRBV3-2	TGTGCCAGCAGCCGACCTAGGACCTCTGGGGCCAACGTCCTGACTTTC	CASSRPRTSGANVLTF
NA	NA	TRBJ1-4	TRBV18	TGTGCCAGCTCACCAACGGTCGGACATGAAAAACTGTTTTTT	CASSPTVGHEKLFF
TRBD2	NA	TRBJ2-3	TRBV7-2	TGTGCCAGCAGCCCAGACGCGGGGGGGACAGATACGCAGTATTTT	CASSPDAGGTDTQYF
NA	once	TRBJ2-2	TRBV27	TGTGCCAGCAGTTTAGGACCGGCCGTACCGGGAGCTGAAACCGGGGAGCTGTTTTTT	CASSLGPAVPGAETGELFF
TRBD1	NA	TRBJ1-1	TRBV6-5	TGTGCCAGCAGTAAACGGACAGGGACCCTTGAAGCTTTCTTT	CASSKRTGTLEAFF
TRBD1	NA	TRBJ2-2	TRBV5-1	TGCGCCAGCAGCGAAACAGGGGACACCGGGGAGCTGTTTTTT	CASSETGDTGELFF
TRBD1	NA	TRBJ1-4	TRBV7-9	TGTGCCAGCAGTTCTGGACAGGGATATGAAAAACTGTTTTTT	CASSSGQGYEKLFF
NA	NA	TRBJ2-2	TRBV9	TGTGCCAGCAGCCCCCGGTCGGGAGTTTTTGGGGAGCTGTTTTTT	CASSPRSGVFGELFF
NA	NA	TRBJ1-5	TRBV24-1	TGTGCCACCAGTGAAAACAAGAATCAGCCCCAGCATTTT	CATSENKNQPQHF
NA	NA	TRBJ1-5	TRBV2	TGTGCCAGCGCGGAAGGGGGAAGGAATCAGCCCCAGCATTTT	CASAEGGRNQPQHF
TRBD2	NA	TRBJ2-7	TRBV7-2	TGTGCCAGCAGCTTGACTAGCGGGGCGTATTCCTACGAGCAGTACTTC	CASSLTSGAYSYEQYF
TRBD1	NA	TRBJ2-5	TRBV13	TGTGCCAGCAGCTCCCGGGACAGGGGTAGCGTCGAGACCCAGTACTTC	CASSSRDRGSVETQYF
TRBD1	NA	TRBJ1-2	TRBV18	TGTGCCAGCTCACCGACCGGACAGGGCGTCCGCTACACCTTC	CASSPTGQGVRYTF
TRBD1	NA	TRBJ2-5	TRBV10-2	TGCGCCAGCACGGGGACAGGGGGGACCCAAGAGACCCAGTACTTC	CASTGTGGTQETQYF
TRBD1	once	TRBJ2-5	TRBV15	TGTGCCACCCGAGGACAGGGAGGTGTGGAGACCCAGTACTTC	CATRGQGGVETQYF
NA	NA	TRBJ2-1	TRBV5-1	TGCGCCAGCAGCTTGCTACAGCGGCCCGGCGATGAGCAGTTCTTC	CASSLLQRPGDEQFF
NA	NA	TRBJ2-1	TRBV5-4	TGTGCCAGCAGCTTGAAGGGGCGGGACAATGAGCAGTTCTTC	CASSLKGRDNEQFF
NA	NA	TRBJ1-2	TRBV3-1/TRBV3-2	TGTGCCAGCAGCCAAGGTGGCGGCTCTAACTATGGCTACACCTTC	CASSQGGGSNYGYTF
TRBD1	NA	TRBJ2-7	TRBV4-1	TGCGCCAGCAGCCCGTGGACAGGGCAATACGAGCAGTACTTC	CASSPWTGQYEQYF
NA	NA	TRBJ1-2	TRBV5-4	TGTGCCAGCAGCTTGGGGGTCCTGCCGGATAACTATGGCTACACCTTC	CASSLGVLPDNYGYTF
NA	NA	TRBJ2-7	TRBV2	TGTGCCAGCAGTGAATTGGCCTACGAGCAGTACTTC	CASSELAYEQYF
NA	NA	TRBJ2-1	TRBV11-2	TGTGCCAGCAGCTTAGATTCCCAGGGGCAGCAGTTCTTC	CASSLDSQGQQFF
NA	once	TRBJ2-7	TRBV14	TGTGCCAGCAGCTCGCAGGAGATTCCTTTCCCCTACGAGCAGTACTTC	CASSSQEIPFPYEQYF
NA	NA	TRBJ1-5	TRBV3-1/TRBV3-2	TGTGCCAGCAGCCAAGACGGGGGACTCAATCAGCCCCAGCATTTT	CASSQDGGLNQPQHF
NA	NA	TRBJ1-4	TRBV28	TGTGCCAGCACCCAGGGCGGGGGCGCAGTGAAAGAAAAACTGTTTTTT	CASTQGGGAVKEKLFF
NA	NA	TRBJ1-1	TRBV5-3	TGTGCCAGAAGCTTCCCTGAAGCTTTCTTT	CARSFPEAFF